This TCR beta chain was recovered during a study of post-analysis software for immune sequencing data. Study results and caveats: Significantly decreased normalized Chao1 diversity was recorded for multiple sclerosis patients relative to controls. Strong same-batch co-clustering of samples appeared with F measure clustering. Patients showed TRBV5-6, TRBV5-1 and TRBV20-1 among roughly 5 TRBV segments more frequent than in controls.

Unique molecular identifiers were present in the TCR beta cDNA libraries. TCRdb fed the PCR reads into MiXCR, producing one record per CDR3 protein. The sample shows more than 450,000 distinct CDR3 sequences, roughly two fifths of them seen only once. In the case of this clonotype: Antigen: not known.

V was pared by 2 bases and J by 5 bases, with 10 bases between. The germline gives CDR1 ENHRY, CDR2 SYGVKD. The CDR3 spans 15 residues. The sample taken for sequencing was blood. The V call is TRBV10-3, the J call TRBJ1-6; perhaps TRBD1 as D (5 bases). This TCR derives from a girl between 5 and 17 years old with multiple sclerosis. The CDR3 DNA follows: TGTGCCATCAGTGAGGAGGGACCACATAATTCACCCCTCCACTTT. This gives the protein CAISEEGPHNSPLHF.